This TCR beta chain emerged from a study of beta chain features in type 1 diabetes. Regarding the study as a whole: In every one of the four CD4+ subsets, TCRB CDR3s were moderately but significantly shorter in Type 1 diabetes patients.

This clone occurred a few times. Its antigen remains unknown. Germline CDR1 MNHEY, CDR2 SVGAGI. CDR3 length: 14 residues. V was clipped by 6 bases and J by 4 bases, with 15 bases between them. Sequenced material consisted of expressed TCRB transcripts (all of the isolated RNA was reverse transcribed). Deep immunoSEQ sequencing covered naive, central memory and regulatory T cell samples. Sequencing used immunoSEQ multiplex PCR; TCRdb keeps in-frame clones, though not all of them. The data show some 660,000 clones, about an eighth seen once. The V gene is TRBV6-5, the J gene TRBJ1-1; possible D gene TRBD1, 5 bases. The TCR sequence derives from a man aged 18 to 30 with type 1 diabetes. The sequencing input was naive CD4+ T cells from blood. Here the CDR3 reads CASRYIGTFTEAFF. DNA of the CDR3: TGTGCCAGCAGATACATCGGGACTTTCACTGAAGCTTTCTTT.